The clone carrying this TCR beta chain was counted at least ten times. Its specificity is unknown. In making TCR beta libraries, quantitative 5'-RACE with molecular barcodes was used. TCRdb processed the 5' RACE reads anew with MiXCR; each CDR3 protein has one entry. Of about 24,000 distinct CDR3 sequences listed, 13% are singletons. Trimming pared 0 bases from V and 1 base from J, leaving 9 bases between. CDR3 size: 15 residues. Germline values: CDR1 LGHDT, CDR2 YNNKEL (reference sequence). The data were taken from a study of CD8 T cells in ankylosing spondylitis. Study observations and caveats: Several of the motif variants were reported before in synovial fluid and blood from reactive arthritis. Fewer than 10 highly homologous variants made up a TCR beta motif that seemed to typify ankylosing spondylitis blood. A CD8+ phenotype characterized the disease-linked clones, which were relatively rare in peripheral blood.

This receptor was taken from a male donor with ankylosing spondylitis or in good health (not recorded which). Sequenced material: blood. The gene calls are TRBV3-1 and TRBJ1-1; D gene ambiguous. The CDR3 loop reads CASSQEARTNTEAFF. CDR3 bases: TGTGCCAGCAGCCAAGAAGCCAGGACGAACACTGAAGCTTTCTTT.